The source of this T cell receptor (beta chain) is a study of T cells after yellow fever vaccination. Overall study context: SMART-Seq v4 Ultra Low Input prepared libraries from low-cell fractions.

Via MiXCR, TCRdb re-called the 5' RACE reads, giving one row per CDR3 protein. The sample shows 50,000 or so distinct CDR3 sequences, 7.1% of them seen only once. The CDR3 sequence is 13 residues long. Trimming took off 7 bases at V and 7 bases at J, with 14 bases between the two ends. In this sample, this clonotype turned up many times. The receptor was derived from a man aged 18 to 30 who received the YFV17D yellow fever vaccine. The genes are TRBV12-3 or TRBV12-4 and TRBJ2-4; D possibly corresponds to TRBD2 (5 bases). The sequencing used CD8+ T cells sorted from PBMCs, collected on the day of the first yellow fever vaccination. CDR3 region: CASNPPGSNIQYF. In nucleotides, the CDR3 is TGTGCCAGCAATCCCCCGGGGAGTAACATTCAGTACTTC.